This TCR beta chain comes out of a study of T cell responses to AZD1222 COVID-19 vaccine. Germline trimming cut 5 bases from V and 5 bases from J; bases unmatched to any gene: 12. CDR3 size: 16 residues. Germline CDR1 and CDR2: MNHEY and SMNVEV (reference sequence). Measured with immunoSEQ multiplex PCR; TCRdb has only the in-frame clones, and not every one. The table lists about 27,000 clones, approximately 92% of them singletons. General study points: At baseline, seropositivity was found in only six or seven AZD1222 recipients. White British donors predominated, females outnumbered males, and clonal diversity was possibly underestimated.

On this clone itself: What it binds is unknown.

The source of this sequence is an adult who received the AZD1222 COVID-19 vaccine. Sample: peripheral blood, taken 28 days after the second AZD1222 dose. This chain uses TRBV27 with TRBJ2-5; TRBD1 aligns across 9 bases. The CDR3 region has the DNA TGTGCCAGCAGTCCCAGGACAGGGGACGCTTACGAGACCCAGTACTTC. Protein: CASSPRTGDAYETQYF.